This TCR beta chain was profiled in a study of cytomegalovirus exposure and HLA in healthy donors. Researchers ran the PCR with 60 Vbeta and 13 Jbeta primers. Per the authors' pipeline: Some 80 million unique TCR beta chains, 9.5 million to 14 million shared, were counted in a later analysis. Repertoires were generated with immunoSEQ multiplex PCR, while TCRdb's copy carries only in-frame clones and drops some. Clone size and V and J calls were adopted from that table, with D and trimming inferred from the DNA. This sample has 180,000 or so clones, with over 80% found just once. As for this clone: Its antigen remains unidentified.

Study results and caveats: Trimming of TCR beta V- and J-genes showed a link, identified in a later analysis, to a missense DCLRE1C variant. For most subjects, TCR beta sequences were reported to predict HLA-A and HLA-B alleles with accuracy.

Per germline, CDR1 SGDLS and CDR2 YYNGEE. The CDR3 is made up of 17 amino acids. The V and J ends lost 3 bases and 4 bases, in that order; junction bases with no gene match: 13. The specimen was PBMCs. The sequence was obtained from a woman aged 45-60 years in good health and CMV-seropositive. The chain has TRBV9 and TRBJ2-1; 7 bases agree with TRBD1. This CDR3 reads CASSAPLRDSIYNEQFF. As DNA, the CDR3 is TGTGCCAGCAGCGCTCCCCTAAGGGACAGCATATACAATGAGCAGTTCTTC.